Listed here are 6 T cell receptor beta chains from one sample, sequenced in a study of T cells in narcolepsy. Profiled with immunoSEQ multiplex PCR; TCRdb holds only in-frame clones, not every one. This repertoire shows tens of thousands of clones, 87% found once; its top ten account for around 0.89%. The sequenced material came from memory (CD45RA-) CD4+ T cells from blood. The receptors stem from a human donor in good health.

The chain links TRBV7-6 to TRBJ2-1, with a weak D call TRBD1 (6 bases). Trimming shortened V by 4 bases and J by 6 bases, and 13 bases separated the two germline ends. CDR3 length: 14 amino acids. Germline V lookup: CDR1 SGHVS, CDR2 FNYEAQ. The DNA for the CDR3 is TGTGCCAGCAGCTCGAACACAGGGCTCAATGAGCAGTTCTTC. Amino acid sequence: CASSSNTGLNEQFF.

V is TRBV9 and J is TRBJ1-2, with TRBD1 as a possible D gene (6 bases). The germline CDR1 and CDR2 sequences are SGDLS and YYNGEE. The V gene lost 0 bases and the J gene lost 2 bases, with 11 bases spanning the gap. This CDR3 has 15 amino acids. CDR3 DNA sequence: TGTGCCAGCAGCGTAGATCAGGGGATCAACTATGGCTACACCTTC. Amino acid sequence: CASSVDQGINYGYTF.

The chain couples TRBV6-1 to TRBJ2-7, with 9 bases matching TRBD2. This CDR3 has 14 amino acids. Germline-derived CDR1 and CDR2 are MNHNS and SASEGT. The V gene end was trimmed by 4 bases and the J gene end by 3 bases; junction bases not matched to a gene: 4. The CDR3 DNA reads as TGTGCCAGCAGTGGCCCTAGCGGGAACTACGAGCAGTACTTC. Encoded protein: CASSGPSGNYEQYF.

The CDR3 DNA reads as TGTGCCAGTAGTATCCAAGACCCACAAGGCTACACCTTC. It is translated as CASSIQDPQGYTF. V is TRBV19 and J is TRBJ1-2; D gene unclear. There are 13 residues in the CDR3. Germline values: CDR1 LNHDA, CDR2 SQIVND (reference sequence). Trimming took 3 bases from V and 8 from J, leaving 13 bases between them.

This sequence joins TRBV29-1 and TRBJ1-3; possibly TRBD1 for D (5 bases). Germline V gives CDR1 SQVTM, CDR2 ANQGSEA. V dropped 5 bases and J dropped 3 bases, with 8 bases sitting between them. This CDR3 contains 12 residues. This chain's CDR3 is CSVSGGGNTIYF. Here the CDR3 DNA reads TGCAGCGTTTCCGGGGGTGGAAACACCATATATTTT.

The chain carries TRBV7-2 and TRBJ1-1; D gene uncertain. Germline assignment: CDR1 SGHTA and CDR2 FQGNSA. Between the trimmed V and J ends, which lost 2 bases and 5 bases, there was a span of 12 bases. The CDR3 has 14 residues. The CDR3 nucleotides are TGTGCCAGCAGCTTACACGGGGTGGAAACTGAAGCTTTCTTT. Translation: CASSLHGVETEAFF.